This T cell receptor (beta chain) was retrieved from a study of shared clonotypes between healthy human individuals. Replicate PCRs for sorted subsets used 200 ng DNA; this equaled some 30,000 T cell genomes. TCRdb keeps only in-frame clones here, not all; method: immunoSEQ multiplex PCR. Of some 2,000,000 clones in the sample, about 95% were seen once. Positive CCR7 selection of CD45RO-negative cells yielded the naive CD8 cells, and terminally differentiated effector memory CD45RA+ cells were excluded. Healthy HIV-negative adults without recent acute infections or vaccinations served as donors. Study-level results: In general, naive subsets displayed greater estimated richness than memory subsets did. Rarefaction curves obtained for sorted subsets showed sequencing incomplete despite large depth.

On this clone: Its cognate antigen is unknown. The same CDR3 is also encoded by other DNA sequences in this sample.

The receptor was derived from a man younger than 35 in good health. Sequenced material: naive CD8+ T cells sorted from blood.

The chain's CDR3 is CASSFSGPYEQYF. DNA of the CDR3: TGCGCCAGCAGCTTTTCGGGACCATACGAGCAGTACTTC. V gene TRBV5-1 combines with J gene TRBJ2-7, with D possibly being TRBD1 or TRBD2 (5 bases each). V lost 2 bases, J lost 4 bases, and 10 bases lay in between. The CDR3 spans 13 residues. Germline V gene sequence: CDR1 SGHRS, CDR2 YFSETQ.